The clone carrying this T cell receptor (beta chain) was seen a few times. This sample stems from a study of T cell changes during pregnancy in multiple sclerosis. Using immunoSEQ multiplex PCR, the repertoire was profiled, and TCRdb retains in-frame clones only, with some absent. The table has about 77,000 clones, approximately 89% seen once; the top ten hold 1.5% to 2%. The CDR3 contains 15 residues. The V end was cut by 3 bases, the J end by 3 bases, with 14 bases between. Germline V gene data show CDR1 as MNHEY and CDR2 as SMNVEV (reference sequence). This TCR was recovered from a female donor with multiple sclerosis, enrolled in a pregnancy study. The rearrangement joins TRBV27 to TRBJ1-2; D is possibly TRBD1 (6 bases). Material: peripheral blood, obtained before pregnancy. The DNA for the CDR3 is TGTGCCAGCAGTTTGAGGGGGGGGCTTTACTATGGCTACACCTTC. Protein product: CASSLRGGLYYGYTF.